Each of the 15 T cell receptor beta chains below was sequenced from the same sample in a study of blood T cell repertoires in COVID-19. TCRdb's copy holds only in-frame clones and misses some; the assay was immunoSEQ multiplex PCR. The table has about 250,000 clones, around 89% seen once. The source material was PBMCs or T cells enriched from blood (not recorded which). The origin of the receptors is a woman between 50 and 59 years old who had recovered from COVID-19.

V gene TRBV5-6 combines with J gene TRBJ1-3; TRBD1 might be the D (5 bases). The CDR3 sequence is 14 residues long. Per germline, CDR1 SGHDT and CDR2 YYEEEE. Between the trimmed V and J ends, which lost 2 bases and 4 bases, there was a span of 10 bases. CDR3 in amino acids: CASSFSGWGNTIYF. Written as DNA, the CDR3 is TGTGCCAGCAGCTTTTCAGGGTGGGGAAACACCATATATTTT.

This clone occurred once. V and J are TRBV28 and TRBJ1-1; TRBD1 agrees at 11 bases. Germline V gene sequence: CDR1 MDHEN, CDR2 SYDVKM. With 7 bases clipped from V and 2 bases from J, the junction kept 6 bases outside the gene matches. This CDR3 is built from 15 residues. The CDR3 spells CASIGTGGPNTEAFF. The CDR3 bases are TGTGCCAGCATAGGGACAGGGGGGCCTAACACTGAAGCTTTCTTT.

The chain is built from TRBV7-8 and TRBJ1-1, with 8 nucleotides matching TRBD1. Germline values: CDR1 SGHVS, CDR2 FQNEAQ. With 2 bases clipped from V and 7 bases from J, the junction kept 3 bases outside the gene matches. The CDR3 has 13 residues. The CDR3 DNA follows: TGTGCCAGCAGCTTACACGGACAGGGTGAAGCTTTCTTT. This encodes CASSLHGQGEAFF.

This clone has a single count. The chain uses TRBV21-1 and TRBJ2-2; TRBD1 is the table's D call, not checked against the DNA. TRBV21-1 is listed as a pseudogene. The CDR3 spans 18 residues. The CDR3 region is CASSTGSEQGVSVGELFF. CDR3 coding DNA: TGTGCCAGCAGCACCGGGTCGGAACAGGGGGTTAGTGTCGGGGAGCTGTTTTTT.

This chain connects TRBV27 to TRBJ2-7; a weak D match, TRBD1 (6 bases). This CDR3 contains 14 residues. V gave up 2 bases and J gave up 6 bases, with 14 bases separating them. Germline assignment: CDR1 MNHEY and CDR2 SMNVEV (reference sequence). This chain's CDR3 is CASSLNRLGGEQYF. CDR3 sequence (DNA): TGTGCCAGCAGTTTAAATCGTCTAGGGGGCGAGCAGTACTTC.

V and J are TRBV5-1 and TRBJ1-1; D is uncertain. The V end lost 0 bases, the J end lost 0 bases, and 6 bases lay between the germline ends. Germline CDR1 reads SGHRS; CDR2 reads YFSETQ. The CDR3 is 14 residues long. The CDR3 nucleotides are TGCGCCAGCAGCTTGGAACACCTGAACACTGAAGCTTTCTTT. As protein: CASSLEHLNTEAFF.

This clone was seen just once. V usage is TRBV19 and J usage is TRBJ2-1; D is unclear. Between the trimmed V and J ends, which lost 5 bases and 3 bases, there was a span of 14 bases. This CDR3 is 15 amino acids long. Germline lookup yields CDR1 LNHDA and CDR2 SQIVND (reference sequence). The CDR3 protein is CASSPERLSYNEQFF. As DNA, the CDR3 is TGTGCCAGTAGTCCCGAGCGCCTGAGCTACAATGAGCAGTTCTTC.

This clone was recorded a few times. The J gene is TRBJ2-1, the V gene TRBV27; TRBD2 matches 10 bases. From germline, CDR1 is MNHEY and CDR2 SMNVEV (reference sequence). This CDR3 has 14 amino acids. V lost 8 bases, J lost 7 bases, and 8 bases stayed unmatched. The CDR3 protein is CASGVAGGMNEQFF. In DNA, the CDR3 is TGTGCCAGCGGGGTAGCGGGAGGAATGAATGAGCAGTTCTTC.

This clone is a singleton in its sample. The J gene is TRBJ1-2, the V gene TRBV6-6; TRBD1 matches at 7 bases. There are 14 residues in the CDR3. CDR1 and CDR2 from the germline V gene are MNHNY and SVGAGI (reference sequence). Trimming at V came to 5 bases and at J to 8 bases, leaving 11 bases not matched to a gene. The CDR3 reads CASSAQGSLKGYTF. The CDR3 DNA sequence: TGTGCCAGCAGTGCACAGGGGTCTCTGAAGGGCTACACCTTC.

V gene TRBV28 combines with J gene TRBJ2-7, with 9 bases aligning to TRBD2. CDR1 is MDHEN, CDR2 SYDVKM, per germline. The CDR3 extends over 13 amino acids. V gave up 10 bases and J gave up 5 bases; unmatched junction bases: 9. DNA for the CDR3: TGTGCCACCTCGGCGGGAGGGCGGCACGAGCAGTACTTC. It is translated as CATSAGGRHEQYF.

This chain connects TRBV6-5 to TRBJ2-3, with D hard to call. Germline loops: CDR1 MNHEY, CDR2 SVGAGI. V was shortened by 2 bases and J by 3 bases, with 9 bases between the two germline ends. There are 14 residues in the CDR3. The CDR3 DNA reads TGTGCCAGCAGTTACACCCAGTCAACAGATACGCAGTATTTT. Translation: CASSYTQSTDTQYF.

This clone occurred once. The chain has TRBV6-6 and TRBJ1-1; 8 bases map to TRBD1. Losses at the gene ends were 8 bases for V and 6 bases for J; bases not matched to a gene: 11. In germline, CDR1 is MNHNY, CDR2 SVGAGI (reference sequence). This CDR3 spans 14 amino acids. CDR3 protein: CASYDQGAVAEAFF. The CDR3 nucleotides read TGTGCCAGCTACGACCAGGGGGCGGTTGCTGAAGCTTTCTTT.

This clone has only a few counts. The V call is TRBV7-2, the J call TRBJ1-2, with a weak D call TRBD1 (5 bases). The CDR3 consists of 15 residues. V dropped 0 bases and J dropped 2 bases, with 10 bases sitting between them. CDR1 and CDR2 (germline): SGHTA, FQGNSA. The CDR3 DNA reads TGTGCCAGCAGCTTAGCTGGGGGGGGAAACTATGGCTACACCTTC. This sequence encodes CASSLAGGGNYGYTF.

This clone was seen a handful of times. The genes are TRBV29-1 and TRBJ2-4, with a weak D call TRBD2 (5 bases). Looked up from germline, CDR1 is SQVTM and CDR2 is ANQGSEA. The V and J ends lost 4 bases and 0 bases respectively, with 7 bases between them. This CDR3 is 13 amino acids long. The CDR3 DNA reads as TGCAGCGTTGTCGGGGTAGCCAAAAACATTCAGTACTTC. Residues: CSVVGVAKNIQYF.

The chain is built from TRBV7-9 and TRBJ2-1; a possible D gene is TRBD2 (6 bases). Trimming left V 5 bases short and J 2 bases short, with 13 bases between. The CDR3 length is 15 residues. The germline V gene encodes CDR1 SEHNR and CDR2 FQNEAQ (reference sequence). The CDR3 nucleotides are TGTGCCAGCAGCCCCCGGGACTGGCCCTACAATGAGCAGTTCTTC. Its protein is CASSPRDWPYNEQFF.